This paragraph reports one TCR beta chain. Its specificity is unknown. The record originates from a study of T cell responses to AZD1222 COVID-19 vaccine. Study observations and caveats: Sampling that yielded the repertoires occurred only after the peak T cell response.

The repertoire was sequenced with immunoSEQ multiplex PCR; TCRdb's copy has only in-frame clones and lacks some. The sample lists about 130,000 clones, approximately 84% occurring once. There are 13 residues in the CDR3. Germline V CDR1 and CDR2: SGHRS, YFSETQ. Trimming shortened V by 6 bases and J by 1 base, and 10 bases separated the two germline ends. The J gene is TRBJ1-1, the V gene TRBV5-1; D gene unclear. The sequence was collected from an adult in good health. Specimen: peripheral blood, collected on day 0 of AZD1222 vaccination. CDR3 sequence (DNA): TGCGCCAGCAAGGAAGCCTGGAACACTGAAGCTTTCTTT. Protein product: CASKEAWNTEAFF. The full variable domain, with the rest looked up from reference TRBV5-1 and TRBJ1-1, is KAGVTQTPRYLIKTRGQQVTLSCSPISGHRSVSWYQQTPGQGLQFLFEYFSETQRNKGNFPGRFSGRQFSNSRSEMNVSTLELGDSALYLCASKEAWNTEAFFGQGTRLTVV.